Listed below are T cell receptor beta chains from one sample, sequenced in a study of T cell clones after liver transplantation. Using immunoSEQ multiplex PCR, the repertoire was profiled, and TCRdb retains in-frame clones only, with some absent. The sample consists of over 70,000 clones, 75% to 85% of them appearing once. Source: CD4+ T cells from blood, taken 12 months after liver transplant. The receptor set was obtained from a human patient who received a liver transplant. Some of the T cells might come from the graft donor. CDR3s include the opening cysteine and the closing phenylalanine or tryptophan. A D gene is named only where the DNA matches it firmly. Expanded clones get a size class; other rows say once, few or many, or leave the size out.

abundance | j_gene | v_gene | d_gene | CDR3nt | CDR3aa
NA | TRBJ1-3 | TRBV21-1 | NA | TGTGCCAGCAGCAAAGGGTGGGGGGCTAGTTACTTCTCTGGAAACACCATATATTTT | CASSKGWGASYFSGNTIYF
NA | TRBJ1-2 | TRBV5-1 | NA | TGCGCCAGCAGCTTGGCGGACGGTCATTATGGCTACACCTTC | CASSLADGHYGYTF
NA | TRBJ2-3 | TRBV4-1 | NA | TGCGCCAGCAGCCCACCCCCAGGGAAGGCAGATACGCAGTATTTT | CASSPPPGKADTQYF
NA | TRBJ2-7 | TRBV30 | TRBD1 | TGTGCCTGGAGCGATGACAGGGCCGACGAGCAGTACTTC | CAWSDDRADEQYF
NA | TRBJ2-3 | TRBV2 | NA | TGTGCCAGCAATACGGGGGGCACAGATACGCAGTATTTT | CASNTGGTDTQYF
NA | TRBJ2-1 | TRBV30 | NA | TGTGCCTGGAGTGAGGGACTTACCTCCCACAATGAGCAGTTCTTC | CAWSEGLTSHNEQFF
NA | TRBJ1-1 | TRBV27 | NA | TGTGCCAGCAGTTTAGGGGGCCGGTTGAACACTGAAGCTTTCTTT | CASSLGGRLNTEAFF
once | TRBJ1-5 | TRBV28 | NA | TGTGCCAGCAGTCCCCCCGTGGGGGGGGGCAATCAGCCCCAGCATTTT | CASSPPVGGGNQPQHF
NA | TRBJ2-1 | TRBV5-1 | NA | TGCGCCAGCAGCTTGGACACCTCCTACAATGAGCAGTTCTTC | CASSLDTSYNEQFF
few | TRBJ2-3 | TRBV10-2 | TRBD2 | TGCGCCGGAACTAGCGGGGGCACAGATACGCAGTATTTT | CAGTSGGTDTQYF
NA | TRBJ2-1 | TRBV5-4 | NA | TGTGCCAGCAGCTTTGCAGGGTTCTCCTACAATGAGCAGTTCTTC | CASSFAGFSYNEQFF
NA | TRBJ1-1 | TRBV4-2 | NA | TGTGCCAGCAGCCCAGAGACAGCAATGAACACTGAAGCTTTCTTT | CASSPETAMNTEAFF
NA | TRBJ2-3 | TRBV18 | NA | TGTGCCAGCTCCTCGTCGATTGTCACAGATACGCAGTATTTT | CASSSSIVTDTQYF
once | TRBJ2-7 | TRBV28 | TRBD2 | TGTGCCAGCAGTCCCACGGGAGGGGACTACGAGCAGTACTTC | CASSPTGGDYEQYF
NA | TRBJ1-1 | TRBV7-2 | NA | TGTGCCAGCAGCCCCACGCTACGGGCTGAAGCTTTCTTT | CASSPTLRAEAFF
NA | TRBJ2-1 | TRBV9 | NA | TGTGCCAGCAGCGTAGAGGGGCGGACCTCCTACAATGAGCAGTTCTTC | CASSVEGRTSYNEQFF
once | TRBJ2-5 | TRBV7-2 | TRBD2 | TGTGCCAGCAACACCCCCCCGGGACTAGCGGGAGGGCAAGAGACCCAGTACTTC | CASNTPPGLAGGQETQYF
NA | TRBJ2-4 | TRBV6-5 | NA | TGTGCCAGCAGTTACCAGTTTACCCTAGCCAAAAACATTCAGTACTTC | CASSYQFTLAKNIQYF
NA | TRBJ1-5 | TRBV2 | NA | TGTGCCAGCAGGGGGGGGCTTTTGGGGCCCCAGCATTTT | CASRGGLLGPQHF
NA | TRBJ2-7 | TRBV21-1 | NA | TGTGCCAGCAGCAATGAGGGGGCAGGGCGCTACGAGCAGTACTTC | CASSNEGAGRYEQYF
NA | TRBJ1-5 | TRBV1 | NA | TGCACCAGCAGCCAAGAAGGGGAAGGCCAGGGGAATCAGCCCCAGCATTTT | CTSSQEGEGQGNQPQHF
NA | TRBJ2-2 | TRBV5-4 | NA | TGTGCCAGCAGTCGGGACCACACCGGGGAGCTGTTTTTT | CASSRDHTGELFF
NA | TRBJ1-2 | TRBV27 | NA | TGTGCCAGCAGTTTTGTAAGCCGTCCTAACTATGGCTACACCTTC | CASSFVSRPNYGYTF
few | TRBJ1-1 | TRBV4-3 | NA | TGCGCCAGCAGCCAACAGAGGGGCACTGAAGCTTTCTTT | CASSQQRGTEAFF
NA | TRBJ2-3 | TRBV6-5 | NA | TGTGCCAGCAGTTACGTGGGTAGCGGCCCCACAGATACGCAGTATTTT | CASSYVGSGPTDTQYF
NA | TRBJ2-4 | TRBV27 | NA | TGTGCCAGCAGTTCTTTGGGGTCCAAAAACATTCAGTACTTC | CASSSLGSKNIQYF
NA | TRBJ2-1 | TRBV6-5 | TRBD2 | TGTGCCAGCAGGCCTAGCGGGAGGGGGAATGAGCAGTTCTTC | CASRPSGRGNEQFF
NA | TRBJ1-1 | TRBV27 | TRBD1 | TGCGCCAGCAGTTTTTCCCAGACAGGGCTGAACACTGAAGCTTTCTTT | CASSFSQTGLNTEAFF
NA | TRBJ2-7 | TRBV18 | NA | TGTGCCAGCTCCCAAGGAGCAGAGAACGAGCAGTACTTC | CASSQGAENEQYF
NA | TRBJ1-5 | TRBV5-1 | TRBD1 | TGCGCCAGCAGCTTCACAGGGGGCAAGGATCAGCCCCAGCATTTT | CASSFTGGKDQPQHF
once | TRBJ2-7 | TRBV9 | TRBD2 | TGTGCCAGCAGTCTCAGGGAGGGCGAGCAGTACTTC | CASSLREGEQYF
NA | TRBJ2-1 | TRBV7-8 | TRBD2 | TGTGCCAGCAGCTTAGTAGCGGGAGTCTACAATGAGCAGTTCTTC | CASSLVAGVYNEQFF
NA | TRBJ2-5 | TRBV2 | NA | TGTGCCACCCGAAGGGGGGTCCAAGAGACCCAGTACTTC | CATRRGVQETQYF
many | TRBJ2-7 | TRBV7-8 | NA | TGTGCCAGCAGCCCCTTACTCCGGGGGCGCGCGAACGAGCAGTACTTC | CASSPLLRGRANEQYF
NA | TRBJ1-1 | TRBV10-3 | NA | TGTGCCATCAGGGACAGCCAAATGGCGGCCGAAGCTTTCTTT | CAIRDSQMAAEAFF
NA | TRBJ2-5 | TRBV9 | TRBD2 | TGTGCCAGCAGCAACTCCCTGGGGGGGGAGGTGAGAGGAGAGACCCAGTACTTC | CASSNSLGGEVRGETQYF
NA | TRBJ1-1 | TRBV28 | NA | TGTGCCAGCAGTACCGCCGGGACCTTGAACACTGAAGCTTTCTTT | CASSTAGTLNTEAFF
NA | TRBJ2-1 | TRBV29-1 | TRBD2 | TGCAGCGCCGACCCGGGACTAGCGGGAGTGGGGAATGAGCAGTTCTTC | CSADPGLAGVGNEQFF
NA | TRBJ1-3 | TRBV6-5 | TRBD1 | TGTGCCAGCGGCCGGGACAGGGGAAACACCATATATTTT | CASGRDRGNTIYF
NA | TRBJ1-2 | TRBV27 | TRBD1 | TGTGCCAGCAGTCCTTGGGACAGGGAAAGCGACGGCTACACCTTC | CASSPWDRESDGYTF